The 18 T cell receptor beta chains given below trace back to one sample, sequenced in a study of CD8+CD57+ T cells in acquired aplastic anemia. TCR beta VDJ and CDR3 were profiled, and genomic DNA was the template. TCRdb recomputed calls from the reads with MiXCR, one row per CDR3 protein. This table holds 150,000 to 200,000 distinct CDR3 sequences, roughly 47% found once. Source material: sorted CD4+, CD8+, or CD8+CD57+ T cells (not recorded which) from PBMCs. The receptors shown here come from a human donor in good health.

The sample holds many counts of this clonotype. The genes are TRBV19 and TRBJ2-2; 10 bases fit TRBD2. V gave up 3 bases and J gave up 5 bases; unmatched junction bases: 3. Germline loops: CDR1 LNHDA, CDR2 SQIVND (reference sequence). This CDR3 is built from 15 residues. CDR3 loop: CASSILAGVTGELFF. DNA for the CDR3: TGTGCCAGTAGTATCCTAGCGGGAGTAACCGGGGAGCTGTTTTTT.

Comment on this clonotype: A single base separates this from a much larger clone, so it may be a read error. The chain joins TRBV5-1 to TRBJ2-1, with D maybe TRBD1 (5 bases). The germline V gene has CDR1 SGHRS and CDR2 YFSETQ. The CDR3 loop spans 15 amino acids. The CDR3 loop reads CASSSQGGSYNEQSF. The CDR3 nucleotides are TGCGCCAGCAGCTCCCAGGGTGGCTCCTACAATGAGCAGTCCTTC.

J is TRBJ2-1 and V is TRBV6-4, with D perhaps matching TRBD2 (6 bases). The CDR3 loop spans 13 amino acids. In germline, CDR1 is MRHNA, CDR2 SNTAGT. V dropped 10 bases and J dropped 8 bases, with 18 bases sitting between them. CDR3 coding DNA: TGTGCCACCGCACCGGGACTCGGCCATGAGCAGTTCTTC. Translating gives CATAPGLGHEQFF.

This rearrangement joins TRBV20-1 to TRBJ2-1; 11 bases line up with TRBD2. The CDR3 is 15 residues long. V shed 6 bases, J shed 3 bases, and the junction held 7 bases outside the gene matches. The germline V gene encodes CDR1 DFQATT and CDR2 SNEGSKA (reference sequence). CDR3: CSAESGTSGYNEQFF. The CDR3 DNA follows: TGCAGTGCCGAGTCCGGGACTAGCGGCTACAATGAGCAGTTCTTC.

Many counts were recorded for this clonotype. The chain joins TRBV7-9 to TRBJ2-3, with D possibly being TRBD2 (6 bases). Germline V lookup: CDR1 SEHNR, CDR2 FQNEAQ (reference sequence). V was shortened by 8 bases and J by 2 bases, with 14 bases between the two germline ends. The CDR3 consists of 14 residues. In DNA form, the CDR3 reads TGTGCCAGCGTCCTCGGCGGGGACACAGATACGCAGTATTTT. Encoded protein: CASVLGGDTDTQYF.

This clonotype was recorded many times. This chain uses TRBV5-1 with TRBJ2-1; D gene unclear. Trimming left V 0 bases short and J 2 bases short, with 15 bases between. The CDR3 is made up of 17 amino acids. Germline CDR1 reads SGHRS; CDR2 reads YFSETQ. CDR3 region: CASSLGEGVPTYNEQFF. The DNA of the CDR3 is TGCGCCAGCAGCTTGGGAGAAGGCGTGCCTACCTACAATGAGCAGTTCTTC. Based on the CDR3 plus reference TRBV5-1 and TRBJ2-1, the full variable domain is KAGVTQTPRYLIKTRGQQVTLSCSPISGHRSVSWYQQTPGQGLQFLFEYFSETQRNKGNFPGRFSGRQFSNSRSEMNVSTLELGDSALYLCASSLGEGVPTYNEQFFGPGTRLTVL.

This clonotype was recorded at least ten times. The chain recombines TRBV19 with TRBJ1-4, with a possible D match to TRBD1 (6 bases). CDR1 is LNHDA and CDR2 is SQIVND in the germline V gene (reference sequence). The CDR3 contains 14 residues. V was clipped by 7 bases and J by 6 bases, with 15 bases between them. The CDR3 bases are TGTGCCAGTATTTCCCGGACAGTTTATGAAAAACTGTTTTTT. Amino acid sequence: CASISRTVYEKLFF.

V usage is TRBV2 and J usage is TRBJ2-5; D not resolved. This CDR3 has 13 residues. V dropped 5 bases and J dropped 4 bases, with 11 bases sitting between them. The germline gives CDR1 SNHLY, CDR2 FYNNEI. The CDR3 coding sequence is TGTGCCAGCAGTTTAGCACGTAGAGAGACCCAGTACTTC. Protein sequence: CASSLARRETQYF. Supplemented by reference TRBV2 and TRBJ2-5, the full variable domain reads EPEVTQTPSHQVTQMGQEVILRCVPISNHLYFYWYRQILGQKVEFLVSFYNNEISEKSEIFDDQFSVERPDGSNFTLKIRSTKLEDSAMYFCASSLARRETQYFGPGTRLLVL.

This clonotype was observed at least ten times. The chain joins TRBV19 to TRBJ2-1; 11 positions agree with TRBD2. This CDR3 is 15 amino acids long. Germline V gene lookup returns CDR1 LNHDA and CDR2 SQIVND (reference sequence). The junction had 3 bases not matched to a gene; V was cut back by 2 bases and J by 6 bases. The CDR3 DNA reads TGTGCCAGTAGTATAAGGACTAGCGGGCTCAATGAGCAGTTCTTC. As protein: CASSIRTSGLNEQFF.

J is TRBJ2-7 and V is TRBV20-1; 12 bases agree with TRBD1. The V segment lost 6 bases and the J segment 6 bases; nucleotides outside the gene matches: 9. Germline V gene sequence: CDR1 DFQATT, CDR2 SNEGSKA (reference sequence). The CDR3 length is 14 residues. CDR3 residues: CSALGGTGGIEQYF. CDR3 nucleotides: TGCAGTGCCCTAGGAGGGACAGGGGGCATCGAGCAGTACTTC.

This clonotype was seen ten or more times. The chain has TRBV5-1 and TRBJ2-7, with 11 bases matching TRBD2. The V gene end was trimmed by 3 bases and the J gene end by 2 bases; junction bases not matched to a gene: 4. The CDR3 has 15 amino acids. Germline V lookup: CDR1 SGHRS, CDR2 YFSETQ. Here the CDR3 DNA reads TGCGCCAGCAGCTCGCCGACTAGCGGGACCTACGAGCAGTACTTC. It codes for CASSSPTSGTYEQYF. Filled out from reference TRBV5-1 and TRBJ2-7, the complete variable domain reads KAGVTQTPRYLIKTRGQQVTLSCSPISGHRSVSWYQQTPGQGLQFLFEYFSETQRNKGNFPGRFSGRQFSNSRSEMNVSTLELGDSALYLCASSSPTSGTYEQYFGPGTRLTVT.

The chain links TRBV15 to TRBJ1-5, with D unclear. Trimming removed 0 bases at V and 4 bases at J, with 7 bases between. CDR1 LNHNV and CDR2 YYDKDF come from the germline V gene (reference sequence). The CDR3 loop spans 14 amino acids. The CDR3 spells CATSRDYRNQPQHF. The CDR3 DNA reads TGTGCCACCAGCAGAGACTACCGAAATCAGCCCCAGCATTTT.

The chain employs TRBV5-1 and TRBJ2-3, with 9 nucleotides matching TRBD1. The CDR3 consists of 14 residues. Germline V gene lookup returns CDR1 SGHRS and CDR2 YFSETQ. With V trimmed by 0 bases and J by 5 bases, 1 base remained unmatched. The CDR3 spells CASSLDRGRDTQYF. The CDR3 coding sequence is TGCGCCAGCAGCTTGGACAGGGGGCGAGATACGCAGTATTTT.

As for this clonotype: At one of its ends the junction is not consistent with the germline gene, which may arise from a read error. J is TRBJ1-3 and V is TRBV7-9; the D gene is possibly TRBD1 (6 bases). The germline CDR1 and CDR2 sequences are SEHNR and FQNEAQ (reference sequence). CDR3 length: 14 amino acids. CDR3 in amino acids: CASSLGAVGNTIHF. The CDR3 coding sequence is TGTGCCAGCAGCTTGGGGGCAGTCGGAAACACCATACATTTT. Full variable domain (rest looked up from reference TRBV7-9 and TRBJ1-3): DTGVSQNPRHKITKRGQNVTFRCDPISEHNRLYWYRQTLGQGPEFLTYFQNEAQLEKSRLLSDRFSAERPKGSFSTLEIQRTEQGDSAMYLCASSLGAVGNTIHFGEGSWLTVV.

The chain recombines TRBV2 with TRBJ2-1; TRBD2 might be the D (5 bases). The V end was cut by 6 bases, the J end by 4 bases, with 10 bases between. CDR3 length: 13 residues. Germline CDR1 SNHLY, CDR2 FYNNEI. The CDR3 loop reads CASSVPGYNEQFF. CDR3 nucleotide sequence: TGTGCCAGCAGCGTCCCGGGGTACAATGAGCAGTTCTTC.

This clonotype is classed as medium-sized. This chain joins TRBV29-1 and TRBJ1-1, with a tentative D call TRBD1 (6 bases). Germline V gene data show CDR1 as SQVTM and CDR2 as ANQGSEA. The CDR3 has 11 amino acids. V lost 6 bases and J lost 8, with 13 bases in between. The CDR3 is CSVKEDREAFF. The CDR3 DNA reads as TGCAGCGTCAAAGAGGACAGAGAAGCTTTCTTT.

This clonotype occurred many times. This chain joins TRBV20-1 and TRBJ2-5, with TRBD1 matching 8 bases. From germline, CDR1 is DFQATT and CDR2 SNEGSKA (reference sequence). The ends lost 1 base at V and 5 bases at J; junction bases unmatched: 0. This CDR3 spans 12 amino acids. CDR3 in DNA: TGCAGTGCTAGAGGACAGGGGGAGACCCAGTACTTC. This translates into CSARGQGETQYF.

This sequence joins TRBV5-1 and TRBJ2-7; no firm D call. Trimming removed 4 bases at V and 4 bases at J, with 9 bases between. The germline V gene encodes CDR1 SGHRS and CDR2 YFSETQ. The CDR3 is 12 residues long. The CDR3 coding sequence is TGCGCCAGCAGCCCCGACTTGTACGAGCAGTACTTC. Its protein is CASSPDLYEQYF.